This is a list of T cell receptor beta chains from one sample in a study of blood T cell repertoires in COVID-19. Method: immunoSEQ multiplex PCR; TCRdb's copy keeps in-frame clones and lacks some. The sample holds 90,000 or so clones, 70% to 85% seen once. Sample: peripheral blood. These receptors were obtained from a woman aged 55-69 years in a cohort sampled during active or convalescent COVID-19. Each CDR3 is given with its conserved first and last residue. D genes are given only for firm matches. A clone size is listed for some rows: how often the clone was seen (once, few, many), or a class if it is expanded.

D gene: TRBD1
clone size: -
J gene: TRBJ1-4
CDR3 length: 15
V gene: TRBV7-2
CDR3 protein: CASSPQGAFNEKLFF
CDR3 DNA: TGTGCCAGCAGCCCTCAGGGGGCTTTTAATGAAAAACTGTTTTTT

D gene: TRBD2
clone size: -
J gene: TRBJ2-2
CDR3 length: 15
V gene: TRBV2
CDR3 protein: CATGLAGGHIGELFF
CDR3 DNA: TGTGCCACTGGACTAGCGGGGGGCCATATCGGGGAGCTGTTTTTT

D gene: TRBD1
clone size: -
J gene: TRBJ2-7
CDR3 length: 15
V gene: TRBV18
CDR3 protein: CASSPRGQVTYEQYF
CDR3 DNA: TGTGCCAGCTCACCAAGGGGACAGGTAACCTACGAGCAGTACTTC

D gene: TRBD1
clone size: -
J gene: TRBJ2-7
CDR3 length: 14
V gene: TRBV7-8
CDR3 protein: CASSFVQGAYEQYF
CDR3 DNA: TGTGCCAGCAGCTTCGTCCAGGGGGCTTACGAGCAGTACTTC

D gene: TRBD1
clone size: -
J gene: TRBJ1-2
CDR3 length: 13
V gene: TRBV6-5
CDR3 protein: CASGTGENYGYTF
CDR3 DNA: TGTGCCAGCGGGACAGGCGAGAACTATGGCTACACCTTC

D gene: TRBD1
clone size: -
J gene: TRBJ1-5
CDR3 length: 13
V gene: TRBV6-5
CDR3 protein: CASITGANQPQHF
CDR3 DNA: TGTGCCAGCATCACAGGGGCCAATCAGCCCCAGCATTTT

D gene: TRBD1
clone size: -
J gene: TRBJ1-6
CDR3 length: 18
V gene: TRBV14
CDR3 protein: CASSSFFDQPGQKSPLHF
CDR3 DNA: TGTGCCAGCAGTAGTTTTTTCGACCAACCGGGACAGAAATCCCCCCTCCACTTT

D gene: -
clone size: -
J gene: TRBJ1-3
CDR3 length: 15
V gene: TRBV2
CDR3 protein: CASSVHAATGNTIYF
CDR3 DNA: TGTGCCAGCAGTGTGCACGCGGCAACCGGAAACACCATATATTTT

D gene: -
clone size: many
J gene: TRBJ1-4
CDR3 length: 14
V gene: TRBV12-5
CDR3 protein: CASAPNRAGEKLFF
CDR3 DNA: TGTGCTAGTGCCCCCAACAGGGCCGGGGAAAAACTGTTTTTT

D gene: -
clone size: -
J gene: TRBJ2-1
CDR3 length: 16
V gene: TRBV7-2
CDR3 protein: CASSGPLARPYNEQFF
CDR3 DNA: TGTGCCAGCAGCGGACCGCTAGCGAGGCCCTACAATGAGCAGTTCTTC